This T cell receptor (beta chain) stems from a study of cytomegalovirus exposure and HLA in healthy donors. Overall study: Approximately 190 million T cells yielded 117 million unique TCR beta sequences in earlier analysis.

Germline V lookup: CDR1 SGHRS, CDR2 YFSETQ. Unmatched junction bases numbered 16, after V lost 0 bases and J lost 8 bases. The CDR3 sequence is 18 residues long. The PCR was carried out with 60 Vbeta primers and 13 Jbeta primers. Method: immunoSEQ multiplex PCR; TCRdb's copy keeps in-frame clones and lacks some. The table records a few hundred thousand clones, under 80% of them present only once. The receptor comes from a woman aged 30 to 39 in good health and CMV-seronegative. The material sequenced was PBMCs. The chain recombines TRBV5-1 with TRBJ2-1; TRBD2 agrees at 8 bases. CDR3 bases: TGCGCCAGCAGCTTGGGGGCCCGGGGGAGCGGGAGTGTCTATGAGCAGTTCTTC. Its translation is CASSLGARGSGSVYEQFF.